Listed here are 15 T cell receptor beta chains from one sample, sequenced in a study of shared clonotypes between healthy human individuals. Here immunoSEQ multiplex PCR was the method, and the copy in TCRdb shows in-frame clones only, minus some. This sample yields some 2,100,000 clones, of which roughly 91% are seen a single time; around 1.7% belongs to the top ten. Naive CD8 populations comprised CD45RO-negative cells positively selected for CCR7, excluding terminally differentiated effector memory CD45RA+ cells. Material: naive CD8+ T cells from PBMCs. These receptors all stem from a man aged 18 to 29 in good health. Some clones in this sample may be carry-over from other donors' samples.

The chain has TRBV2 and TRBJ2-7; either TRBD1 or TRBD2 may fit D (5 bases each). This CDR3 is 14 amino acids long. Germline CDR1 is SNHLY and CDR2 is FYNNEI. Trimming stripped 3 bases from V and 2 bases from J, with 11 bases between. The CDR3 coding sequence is TGTGCCAGCAGTGATGGGACCGCCGCCTACGAGCAGTACTTC. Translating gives CASSDGTAAYEQYF.

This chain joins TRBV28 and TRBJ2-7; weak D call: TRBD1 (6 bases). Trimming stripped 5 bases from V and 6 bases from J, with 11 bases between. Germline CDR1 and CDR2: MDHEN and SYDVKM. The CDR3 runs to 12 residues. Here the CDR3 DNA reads TGTGCCAGCAGTAGCCAGGGGTCCGAGCAGTACTTC. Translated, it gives CASSSQGSEQYF. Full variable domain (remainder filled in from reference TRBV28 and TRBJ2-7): DVKVTQSSRYLVKRTGEKVFLECVQDMDHENMFWYRQDPGLGLRLIYFSYDVKMKEKGDIPEGYSVSREKKERFSLILESASTNQTSMYLCASSSQGSEQYFGPGTRLTVT.

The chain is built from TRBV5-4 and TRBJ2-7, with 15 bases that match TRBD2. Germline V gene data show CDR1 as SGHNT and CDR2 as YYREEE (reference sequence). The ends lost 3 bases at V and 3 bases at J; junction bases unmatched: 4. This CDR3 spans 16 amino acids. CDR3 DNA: TGTGCCAGCAGCTGGGGACTAGCGGGAGGCGACTACGAGCAGTACTTC. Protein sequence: CASSWGLAGGDYEQYF. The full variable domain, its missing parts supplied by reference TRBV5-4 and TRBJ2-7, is ETGVTQSPTHLIKTRGQQVTLRCSSQSGHNTVSWYQQALGQGPQFIFQYYREEENGRGNFPPRFSGLQFPNYSSELNVNALELDDSALYLCASSWGLAGGDYEQYFGPGTRLTVT.

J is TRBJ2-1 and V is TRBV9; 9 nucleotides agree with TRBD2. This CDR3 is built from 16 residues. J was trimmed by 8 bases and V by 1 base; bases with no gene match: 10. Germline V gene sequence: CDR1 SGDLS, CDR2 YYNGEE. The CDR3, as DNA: TGTGCCAGCAGCGTATTGCTCAGCGGGAGGTCGGATGAGCAGTTCTTC. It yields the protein CASSVLLSGRSDEQFF.

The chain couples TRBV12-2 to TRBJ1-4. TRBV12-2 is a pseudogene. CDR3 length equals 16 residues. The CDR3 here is CASRFITGRLNEKLFF. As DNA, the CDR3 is TGTGCAAGTCGCTTTATTACGGGCAGGCTGAATGAAAAACTGTTTTTT.

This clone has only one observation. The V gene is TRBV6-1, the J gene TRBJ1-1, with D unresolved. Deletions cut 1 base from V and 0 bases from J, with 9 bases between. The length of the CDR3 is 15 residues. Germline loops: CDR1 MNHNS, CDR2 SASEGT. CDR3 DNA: TGTGCCAGCAGTGAAGAGGCTGTGATGAACACTGAAGCTTTCTTT. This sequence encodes CASSEEAVMNTEAFF.

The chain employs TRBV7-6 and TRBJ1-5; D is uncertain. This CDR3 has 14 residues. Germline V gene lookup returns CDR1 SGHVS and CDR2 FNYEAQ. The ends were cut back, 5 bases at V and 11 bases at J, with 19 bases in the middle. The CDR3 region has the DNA TGTGCCAGCAGCCCCAGGCCGGGTGTGGAGGCCCAGCATTTT. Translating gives CASSPRPGVEAQHF.

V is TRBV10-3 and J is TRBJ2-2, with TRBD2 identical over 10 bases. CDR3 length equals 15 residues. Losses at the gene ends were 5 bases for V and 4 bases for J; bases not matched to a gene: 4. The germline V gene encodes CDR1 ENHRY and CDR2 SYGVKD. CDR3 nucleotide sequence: TGTGCCATCAGTCTAGGGACTAGCGCCACCGGGGAGCTGTTTTTT. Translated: CAISLGTSATGELFF.

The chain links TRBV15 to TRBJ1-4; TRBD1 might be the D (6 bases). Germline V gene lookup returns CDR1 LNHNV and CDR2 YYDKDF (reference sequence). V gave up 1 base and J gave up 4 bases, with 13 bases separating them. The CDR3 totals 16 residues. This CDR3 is CATSRGSGGVNEKLFF. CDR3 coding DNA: TGTGCCACCAGCAGAGGGAGTGGGGGCGTTAATGAAAAACTGTTTTTT.

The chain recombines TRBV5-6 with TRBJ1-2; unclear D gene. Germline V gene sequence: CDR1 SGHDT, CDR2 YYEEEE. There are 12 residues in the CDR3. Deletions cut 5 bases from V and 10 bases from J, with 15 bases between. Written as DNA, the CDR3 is TGTGCCAGCAGTTCTCATTCTTGGGACTACACCTTC. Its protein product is CASSSHSWDYTF.

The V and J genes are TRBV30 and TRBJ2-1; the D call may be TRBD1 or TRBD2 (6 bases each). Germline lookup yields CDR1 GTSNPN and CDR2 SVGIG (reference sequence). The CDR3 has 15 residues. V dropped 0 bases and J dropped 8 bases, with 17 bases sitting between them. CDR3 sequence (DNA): TGTGCCTGGAGTGTAAGGAGGGGGGCTAGTGATGAGCAGTTCTTC. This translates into CAWSVRRGASDEQFF.

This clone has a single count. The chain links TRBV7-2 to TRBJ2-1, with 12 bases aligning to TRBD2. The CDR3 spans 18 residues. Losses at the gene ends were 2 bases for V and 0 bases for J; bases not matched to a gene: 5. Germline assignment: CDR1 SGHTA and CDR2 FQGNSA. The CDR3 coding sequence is TGTGCCAGCAGCTTACATCTAGCGGGAGGGCCCTCCTACAATGAGCAGTTCTTC. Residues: CASSLHLAGGPSYNEQFF. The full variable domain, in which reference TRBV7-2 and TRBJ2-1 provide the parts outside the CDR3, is GAGVSQSPSNKVTEKGKDVELRCDPISGHTALYWYRQSLGQGLEFLIYFQGNSAPDKSGLPSDRFSAERTGGSVSTLTIQRTQQEDSAVYLCASSLHLAGGPSYNEQFFGPGTRLTVL.

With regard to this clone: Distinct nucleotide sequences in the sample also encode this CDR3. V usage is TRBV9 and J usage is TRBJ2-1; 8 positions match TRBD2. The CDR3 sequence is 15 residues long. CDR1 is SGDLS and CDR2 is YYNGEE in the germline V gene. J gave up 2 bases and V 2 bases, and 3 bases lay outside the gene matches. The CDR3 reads CASSVGTRAYNEQFF. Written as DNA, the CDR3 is TGTGCCAGCAGCGTCGGGACTAGGGCCTACAATGAGCAGTTCTTC.

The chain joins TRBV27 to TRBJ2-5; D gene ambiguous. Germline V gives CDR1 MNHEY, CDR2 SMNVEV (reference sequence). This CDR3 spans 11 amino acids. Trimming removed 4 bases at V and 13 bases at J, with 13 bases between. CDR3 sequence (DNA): TGTGCCAGCAGTTATGGGCTGACATGGTACTTC. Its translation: CASSYGLTWYF.

The CDR3 sequence is CASGLGARWLETQYF. The CDR3 bases are TGTGCTAGTGGTTTGGGGGCGAGGTGGTTGGAGACCCAGTACTTC. V usage is TRBV12-5 and J usage is TRBJ2-5; D unclear. CDR3 length equals 15 residues. The germline V gene has CDR1 LGHNT and CDR2 FRNRAP. Trimming stripped 1 base from V and 5 bases from J, with 14 bases between. Combining the CDR3 with reference TRBV12-5 and TRBJ2-5 gives the whole variable domain DARVTQTPRHKVTEMGQEVTMRCQPILGHNTVFWYRQTMMQGLELLAYFRNRAPLDDSGMPKDRFSAEMPDATLATLKIQPSEPRDSAVYFCASGLGARWLETQYFGPGTRLLVL.